The 7 T cell receptor beta chains in this list originate from one sample, sequenced in a study of cytomegalovirus exposure and HLA in healthy donors. 13 Jbeta primers and 60 Vbeta primers were used for the PCR. Repertoires were generated with immunoSEQ multiplex PCR, while TCRdb's copy carries only in-frame clones and drops some. This table holds about 55,000 clones. Material: PBMCs. Receptors were obtained from a woman aged 55-75 years in good health and CMV-seropositive.

This sequence joins TRBV7-8 and TRBJ2-7, with D maybe TRBD1 (5 bases). CDR3 length: 12 residues. Germline CDR1 and CDR2: SGHVS and FQNEAQ. Trimming took off 2 bases at V and 5 bases at J, with 7 bases between the two ends. The CDR3 sequence: CASSLQGNEQYF. CDR3 nucleotide sequence: TGTGCCAGCAGCTTACAGGGAAACGAGCAGTACTTC.

Regarding this clone: Different DNA sequences within this sample yield the same CDR3. This sequence joins TRBV18 and TRBJ1-6; 9 bases line up with TRBD1. The germline V gene encodes CDR1 KGHSH and CDR2 LQKENI. The CDR3 extends over 13 amino acids. V dropped 6 bases and J dropped 7; count of bases not matched to a gene: 1. The DNA for the CDR3 is TGTGCCAGCTCCGGACAGGGGAATTCACCCCTCCACTTT. It codes for CASSGQGNSPLHF.

The chain couples TRBV7-2 to TRBJ2-7; 7 bases are shared with TRBD2. This CDR3 comprises 14 residues. Germline values: CDR1 SGHTA, CDR2 FQGNSA. With V trimmed by 3 bases and J by 3 bases, 5 bases remained unmatched. The chain's CDR3 is CASSLQAGYYEQYF. The DNA of the CDR3 is TGTGCCAGCAGCTTGCAAGCGGGGTACTACGAGCAGTACTTC. Looking up the rest from reference TRBV7-2 and TRBJ2-7 gives the full variable domain: GAGVSQSPSNKVTEKGKDVELRCDPISGHTALYWYRQSLGQGLEFLIYFQGNSAPDKSGLPSDRFSAERTGGSVSTLTIQRTQQEDSAVYLCASSLQAGYYEQYFGPGTRLTVT.

The rearrangement links TRBV11-2 to TRBJ2-7; perhaps TRBD2 as D (5 bases). Per germline, CDR1 SGHAT and CDR2 FQNNGV. The V and J ends lost 5 bases and 2 bases respectively, with 16 bases between them. This CDR3 has 15 residues. CDR3 residues: CASSLGSGSAYEQYF. The CDR3 DNA sequence: TGTGCCAGCAGCCTGGGCAGCGGTAGCGCCTACGAGCAGTACTTC.

This chain joins TRBV5-4 and TRBJ1-5; D uncertain. Trimming left V 1 base short and J 2 bases short, with 16 bases between. Germline V CDR1 and CDR2: SGHNT, YYREEE (reference sequence). The CDR3 covers 17 residues. CDR3 sequence reads: CASSLKKAGRGNQPQHF. CDR3 bases: TGTGCCAGCAGCTTGAAAAAGGCGGGAAGGGGCAATCAGCCCCAGCATTTT.

The chain uses TRBV5-5 and TRBJ1-3; TRBD1 agrees at 7 bases. CDR3 length: 17 amino acids. Germline V lookup: CDR1 SGHKS, CDR2 YYEKEE (reference sequence). The V segment lost 0 bases and the J segment 1 base; nucleotides outside the gene matches: 7. The CDR3 protein is CASSLGLGGASGNTIYF. The CDR3 DNA reads TGTGCCAGCAGCTTGGGCCTAGGGGGCGCGTCTGGAAACACCATATATTTT.

This chain connects TRBV19 to TRBJ1-1; 10 nucleotides line up with TRBD1. Trimming removed 7 bases from V and 0 bases from J; junction bases left unmatched: 5. The CDR3 totals 15 residues. Germline assignment: CDR1 LNHDA and CDR2 SQIVND (reference sequence). Here the CDR3 reads CASIPDRGVNTEAFF. CDR3 nucleotide sequence: TGTGCCAGTATTCCGGACAGGGGGGTGAACACTGAAGCTTTCTTT.